This TCR beta chain stems from a study of blood T cell repertoires in COVID-19. For the study at large: T cells, B-cell-depleted T cells, or PBMCs provided the cDNA or gDNA that served as material.

Trimming removed 4 bases at V and 1 base at J, with 7 bases between. CDR1 MRHNA and CDR2 SNTAGT come from the germline V gene. The CDR3 loop spans 14 amino acids. Original processing methods: Estimation of nucleated cell counts relied on the amplification of reference gene primers. Profiling relied on immunoSEQ multiplex PCR, and the TCRdb table lists in-frame clones only, not all of them. V, J and clone size are those of that table, while D and trimming were read from the DNA. The sample includes 250,000 to 350,000 clones, approximately 91% of them seen just once. The sequenced sample consisted of peripheral blood. The genes are TRBV6-4 and TRBJ2-2; tentatively, D is TRBD2 (6 bases). The TCR was taken from a woman aged 60-75 years with acute or convalescent COVID-19. The DNA of the CDR3 is TGTGCCAGCAGTGGGGGACTGAACACCGGGGAGCTGTTTTTT. Protein product: CASSGGLNTGELFF.